Listed below are T cell receptor beta chains from one sample, sequenced in a study of T-cell reconstitution after alpha-beta-depleted transplantation in children. TCRdb called the PCR reads again in MiXCR, with one record for every CDR3 protein. The data hold under 750,000 distinct CDR3 sequences, with under 25% observed a single time. The sequenced sample was PBMCs, mostly from graft donor cells, obtained 360 days after TCRalphabeta/CD19-depleted stem cell transplant. Every receptor here comes from a boy under three years old who had a stem cell transplant for acute myeloid leukemia, so the T cells may come from the graft donor. Each CDR3 is given with its conserved first and last residue. The order of the fields is clone size, V gene, D gene, J gene, CDR3 protein, CDR3 DNA. A D gene is named only where the DNA matches it firmly. Size is omitted from some rows. Given values are once, few, many or a class for expanded clones.

>many|TRBV12-3/TRBV12-4|-|TRBJ2-2
CATGFFTGELFF
TGTGCCACAGGGTTTTTCACCGGGGAGCTGTTTTTT
>few|TRBV27|TRBD1|TRBJ2-3
CASTGQGAATQYF
TGTGCCAGCACGGGACAGGGGGCGGCTACGCAGTATTTT
>-|TRBV7-9|TRBD1|TRBJ1-2
CASSLPGDRRGYTF
TGTGCCAGCAGCTTACCTGGGGACAGGCGTGGCTACACCTTC
>-|TRBV13|TRBD1|TRBJ2-7
CASSPAWDSSYEQYF
TGTGCCAGCAGCCCCGCGTGGGACAGCTCCTACGAGCAGTACTTC
>few|TRBV28|TRBD1|TRBJ2-6
CASSLTGYGANVLTF
TGTGCCAGCAGTTTGACAGGGTACGGGGCCAACGTCCTGACTTTC
>many|TRBV11-2|-|TRBJ2-1
CASSLNWGAAYNEQFF
TGTGCCAGCAGCTTAAACTGGGGGGCCGCCTACAATGAGCAGTTCTTC
>many|TRBV20-1|-|TRBJ2-7
CSVRGRGGYEQYF
TGCAGTGTACGTGGCAGGGGCGGGTACGAGCAGTACTTC
>-|TRBV5-6|TRBD1|TRBJ2-7
CASSYDRGLREQYF
TGTGCCAGCAGCTACGACAGGGGGTTGCGGGAGCAGTACTTC
>-|TRBV19|-|TRBJ2-3
CASSPESWIADTQYF
TGTGCCAGTAGTCCAGAGTCGTGGATAGCAGATACGCAGTATTTT
>many|TRBV6-6|-|TRBJ2-5
CASSYRVPETQYF
TGTGCCAGCAGTTATCGGGTACCGGAGACCCAGTACTTC
>-|TRBV18|-|TRBJ2-3
CASSPPGPDTDTQYF
TGTGCCAGCTCACCGCCGGGTCCCGACACAGATACGCAGTATTTT
>many|TRBV20-1|-|TRBJ1-1
CSAEGMNTEAFF
TGCAGTGCTGAGGGGATGAACACTGAAGCTTTCTTT
>many|TRBV6-5|TRBD1|TRBJ1-1
CASSYEGQGILNTEAFF
TGTGCCAGCAGTTACGAGGGACAGGGGATCCTGAACACTGAAGCTTTCTTT
>few|TRBV15|TRBD2|TRBJ2-3
CATSMRAGGGTDTQYF
TGTGCCACCAGCATGCGGGCGGGCGGGGGAACAGATACGCAGTATTTT
>-|TRBV20-1|-|TRBJ1-1
CSASRGGVGTEAFF
TGCAGTGCTAGCCGCGGGGGGGTGGGCACTGAAGCTTTCTTT
>-|TRBV5-5|-|TRBJ2-3
CASTRDGPNTDTQYF
TGTGCCAGCACCCGGGACGGTCCCAACACAGATACGCAGTATTTT